Each of the 22 T cell receptor beta chains below was sequenced from the same sample in a study of CD8+ T cells in alopecia areata. RNA, once extracted, was reverse transcribed into cDNA for use as the sequencing template. Some clones are missing from TCRdb's copy, which holds only in-frame ones; the method was immunoSEQ multiplex PCR. The data show under 150,000 clones, with roughly four fifths seen just once and more than 20% held by the top ten. Treatment indicated: oral pan-JAK inhibitor, 5-10 mg twice daily. The material sequenced was CD8+ T cells sorted from blood, taken at week 4, from a patient treated with tofacitinib. The receptor source for this set is a human donor with alopecia areata.

The V call is TRBV5-6, the J call TRBJ1-6; D is undetermined. V lost 2 bases and J lost 9, with 21 bases in between. Germline V lookup: CDR1 SGHDT, CDR2 YYEEEE. This CDR3 is built from 17 residues. As DNA, the CDR3 is TGTGCCAGCAGCTTAGGGAGAGGCGACGATTGGGGTTCACCCCTCCACTTT. This encodes CASSLGRGDDWGSPLHF.

V usage is TRBV6-5 and J usage is TRBJ1-6; 7 bases match TRBD1. This CDR3 region has 13 residues. CDR1 is MNHEY, CDR2 SVGAGI, per germline. The trim removed 8 bases at V and 7 bases at J, leaving 5 bases unmatched. The DNA of the CDR3 is TGTGCCAGCGGATACAGGGGAAATTCACCCCTCCACTTT. This encodes CASGYRGNSPLHF.

As DNA, the CDR3 is TGCGCCAGCAGCCAAGAGACAGGGTCTCCCGGGGAGCTGTTTTTT. Translating it yields CASSQETGSPGELFF. The chain is built from TRBV4-3 and TRBJ2-2, with 7 positions matching TRBD1. This CDR3 has 15 amino acids. Trimming cost V 0 bases and J 6 bases; bases outside gene matches: 4. CDR1 LGHNA and CDR2 YSLEER come from the germline V gene.

This chain uses TRBV27 with TRBJ2-7, with 7 bases that match TRBD1. The CDR3 has 15 residues. CDR1 and CDR2 from the germline V gene are MNHEY and SMNVEV (reference sequence). V shed 5 bases, J shed 0 bases, and the junction held 7 bases outside the gene matches. DNA for the CDR3: TGTGCCAGCAGTCCCCGGACAGGATCCTCCTACGAGCAGTACTTC. Its protein product is CASSPRTGSSYEQYF.

This chain joins TRBV13 and TRBJ2-4; D remains unclear. CDR1 is PRHDT, CDR2 FYEKMQ, per germline (reference sequence). Between the trimmed V and J ends, which lost 1 base and 0 bases, there was a span of 4 bases. The CDR3 has 14 residues. The CDR3 is CASSLVLAKNIQYF. The CDR3 DNA follows: TGTGCCAGCAGCTTAGTCCTAGCCAAAAACATTCAGTACTTC. Looking up the rest from reference TRBV13 and TRBJ2-4 gives the full variable domain: AAGVIQSPRHLIKEKRETATLKCYPIPRHDTVYWYQQGPGQDPQFLISFYEKMQSDKGSIPDRFSAQQFSDYHSELNMSSLELGDSALYFCASSLVLAKNIQYFGAGTRLSVL.

The V and J genes are TRBV27 and TRBJ2-1, with D tentatively TRBD2 (7 bases). The CDR3 has 15 residues. V was trimmed by 3 bases and J by 2 bases, leaving 11 bases between them. Germline assignment: CDR1 MNHEY and CDR2 SMNVEV (reference sequence). CDR3 bases: TGTGCCAGCAGTTTGGCGGGGGCCACCTACAATGAGCAGTTCTTC. Translated, it gives CASSLAGATYNEQFF.

J is TRBJ2-2 and V is TRBV5-6; D is perhaps TRBD1 or TRBD2 (5 bases each). The CDR3 totals 16 residues. Trimming shortened V by 1 base and J by 1 base, and 11 bases separated the two germline ends. The germline V gene has CDR1 SGHDT and CDR2 YYEEEE. The CDR3 nucleotides are TGTGCCAGCAGCTTGACAGCGGACAAGAACACCGGGGAGCTGTTTTTT. Its translation: CASSLTADKNTGELFF. Full variable domain (remainder filled in from reference TRBV5-6 and TRBJ2-2): DAGVTQSPTHLIKTRGQQVTLRCSPKSGHDTVSWYQQALGQGPQFIFQYYEEEERQRGNFPDRFSGHQFPNYSSELNVNALLLGDSALYLCASSLTADKNTGELFFGEGSRLTVL.

This chain joins TRBV5-4 and TRBJ2-7, with D unresolved. There are 12 residues in the CDR3. Germline CDR1 reads SGHNT; CDR2 reads YYREEE (reference sequence). V shed 5 bases and J shed 6 bases, with 12 bases lying between them. This chain's CDR3 is CASSTGRSEQYF. As DNA, the CDR3 is TGTGCCAGCAGTACGGGTCGAAGCGAGCAGTACTTC.

The rearrangement joins TRBV4-1 to TRBJ1-1; a possible D gene is TRBD1 (6 bases). The CDR3 contains 15 residues. Germline V gives CDR1 MGHRA, CDR2 YSYEKL. The V end was cut by 0 bases, the J end by 4 bases, with 12 bases between. The chain's CDR3 is CASSQESRGATEAFF. The CDR3 DNA follows: TGCGCCAGCAGCCAAGAAAGCCGGGGGGCCACTGAAGCTTTCTTT.

J is TRBJ1-3 and V is TRBV5-4, with D perhaps TRBD1 (6 bases). The CDR3 is 17 amino acids. V was trimmed by 3 bases and J by 1 base, leaving 17 bases between them. The germline gives CDR1 SGHNT, CDR2 YYREEE (reference sequence). The CDR3, as DNA: TGTGCCAGCAGCTCCGGGACATCCCGAGATTCTGGAAACACCATATATTTT. Amino acids: CASSSGTSRDSGNTIYF.

V is TRBV7-2 and J is TRBJ2-7, with a tentative D call TRBD1 (6 bases). Germline CDR1 and CDR2: SGHTA and FQGNSA. CDR3 length: 13 residues. V was clipped by 5 bases and J by 2 bases, with 10 bases between them. CDR3 coding DNA: TGTGCCAGCAGCCAGTGGACAGCCTACGAGCAGTACTTC. It specifies CASSQWTAYEQYF.

The V gene is TRBV29-1, the J gene TRBJ1-1; no firm D call. Trimming pared 6 bases from V and 4 bases from J, leaving 12 bases between. Germline values: CDR1 SQVTM, CDR2 ANQGSEA. This CDR3 is built from 12 residues. Here the CDR3 DNA reads TGCAGCGTCCGTAAGGGAACCACTGAAGCTTTCTTT. Protein product: CSVRKGTTEAFF.

In this sample, this clone turned up once. The genes are TRBV19 and TRBJ2-2, with a possible D match to TRBD1 (7 bases). Per germline, CDR1 LNHDA and CDR2 SQIVND (reference sequence). This CDR3 is built from 15 residues. Trimming removed 3 bases from V and 8 bases from J, with 16 bases in between. In DNA form, the CDR3 reads TGTGCCAGTAGTATCATGGAGGGGGCGCGTGGGGAGCTGTTTTTT. It codes for CASSIMEGARGELFF. Full variable domain (rest looked up from reference TRBV19 and TRBJ2-2): DGGITQSPKYLFRKEGQNVTLSCEQNLNHDAMYWYRQDPGQGLRLIYYSQIVNDFQKGDIAEGYSVSREKKESFPLTVTSAQKNPTAFYLCASSIMEGARGELFFGEGSRLTVL.

This CDR3 reads CSVELPLEGTYEQYF. CDR3 in DNA: TGCAGCGTTGAACTCCCCCTAGAAGGGACCTACGAGCAGTACTTC. V is TRBV29-1 and J is TRBJ2-7, with D unresolved. Germline-derived CDR1 and CDR2 are SQVTM and ANQGSEA. V was pared by 2 bases and J by 2 bases, with 16 bases between. The CDR3 runs 15 residues.

This chain links TRBV6-5 with TRBJ2-5, with 14 positions matching TRBD2. The ends lost 4 bases at V and 6 bases at J; junction bases unmatched: 7. The germline V gene encodes CDR1 MNHEY and CDR2 SVGAGI. The CDR3 is 16 residues long. The CDR3 DNA follows: TGTGCCAGCAGTTGGTCGACTAGCGGGGGGGGACAGACCCAGTACTTC. Translation: CASSWSTSGGGQTQYF.

The DNA for the CDR3 is TGCGCCAGCAGCTTGTCGGACACCAACTATGGCTACACCTTC. Its translation: CASSLSDTNYGYTF. The J gene is TRBJ1-2, the V gene TRBV5-1, with D possibly matching TRBD1 (5 bases). V was shortened by 1 base and J by 2 bases, with 9 bases between the two germline ends. The CDR3 loop spans 14 amino acids. Germline V gene lookup returns CDR1 SGHRS and CDR2 YFSETQ.

The rearrangement links TRBV30 to TRBJ2-5; D not certain. The J call may be mistaken, given a closer DNA end match to TRBJ2-7. Germline CDR1 is GTSNPN and CDR2 is SVGIG (reference sequence). The CDR3 is 12 amino acids. CDR3 protein: CAWSPGSYEQYF. CDR3 nucleotide sequence: TGTGCCTGGAGCCCGGGCTCCTACGAGCAGTACTTC.

The CDR3 sequence: CASSQGVGWDEQYF. CDR3 sequence (DNA): TGCGCCAGCAGCCAAGGGGTGGGTTGGGACGAGCAGTACTTC. This chain connects TRBV4-1 to TRBJ2-7; D gene ambiguous. The CDR3 loop spans 14 amino acids. Trimming removed 1 base at V and 5 bases at J, with 12 bases between. The germline CDR1 and CDR2 sequences are MGHRA and YSYEKL.

The chain joins TRBV27 to TRBJ2-3; TRBD1 aligns across 7 bases. The CDR3 is made up of 15 amino acids. J gave up 0 bases and V 3 bases, and 3 bases lay outside the gene matches. Germline CDR1 reads MNHEY; CDR2 reads SMNVEV (reference sequence). CDR3 sequence reads: CASSFTGASTDTQYF. The CDR3 DNA follows: TGTGCCAGCAGTTTCACAGGGGCTAGCACAGATACGCAGTATTTT.

V usage is TRBV7-9 and J usage is TRBJ2-7, with a tentative D call TRBD1 (6 bases). This CDR3 contains 13 residues. Per germline, CDR1 SEHNR and CDR2 FQNEAQ (reference sequence). The V end lost 6 bases, the J end lost 6 bases, and 15 bases lay between the germline ends. CDR3 region: CASSPRDTSEQYF. The CDR3 DNA is TGTGCCAGCAGTCCCCGGGACACGTCCGAGCAGTACTTC.

The genes are TRBV27 and TRBJ1-6; the D gene is possibly TRBD1 (5 bases). Trimming shortened V by 4 bases and J by 7 bases, and 11 bases separated the two germline ends. The CDR3 covers 14 residues. Germline V CDR1 and CDR2: MNHEY, SMNVEV (reference sequence). The DNA for the CDR3 is TGTGCCAGCAGTTCCGGGACGGCAAATTCACCCCTCCACTTT. Translation: CASSSGTANSPLHF.

The chain uses TRBV29-1 and TRBJ1-1; TRBD1 aligns across 7 bases. After removal of 6 bases from V and 3 bases from J, the junction contained 7 bases not matched to a gene. This CDR3 comprises 13 residues. Germline CDR1 SQVTM, CDR2 ANQGSEA. The CDR3 is CSVADRSDTEAFF. In nucleotides, the CDR3 is TGCAGCGTCGCGGACAGGTCGGACACTGAAGCTTTCTTT.